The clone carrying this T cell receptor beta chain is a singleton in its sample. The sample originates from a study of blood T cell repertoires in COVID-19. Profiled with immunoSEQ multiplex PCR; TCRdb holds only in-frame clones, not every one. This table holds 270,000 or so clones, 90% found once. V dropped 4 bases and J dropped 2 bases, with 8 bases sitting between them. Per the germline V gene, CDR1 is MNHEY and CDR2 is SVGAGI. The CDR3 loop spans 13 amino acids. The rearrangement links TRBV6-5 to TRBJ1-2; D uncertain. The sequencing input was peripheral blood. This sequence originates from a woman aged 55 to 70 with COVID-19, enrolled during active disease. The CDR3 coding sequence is TGTGCCAGCAGTTGGGCTGCAAACTATGGCTACACCTTC. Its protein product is CASSWAANYGYTF.